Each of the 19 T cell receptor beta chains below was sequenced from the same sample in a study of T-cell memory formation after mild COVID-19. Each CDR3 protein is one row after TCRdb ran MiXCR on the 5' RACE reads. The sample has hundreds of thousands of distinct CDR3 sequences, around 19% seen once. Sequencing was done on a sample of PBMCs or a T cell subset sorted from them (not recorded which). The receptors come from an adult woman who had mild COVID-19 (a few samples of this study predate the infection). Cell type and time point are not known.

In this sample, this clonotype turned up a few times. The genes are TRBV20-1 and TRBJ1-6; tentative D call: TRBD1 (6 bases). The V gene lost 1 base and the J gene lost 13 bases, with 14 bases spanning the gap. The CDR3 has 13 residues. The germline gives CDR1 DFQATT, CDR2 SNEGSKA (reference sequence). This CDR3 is CSARVPGARPLHF. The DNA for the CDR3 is TGCAGTGCTAGAGTCCCAGGGGCCCGGCCCCTCCACTTT.

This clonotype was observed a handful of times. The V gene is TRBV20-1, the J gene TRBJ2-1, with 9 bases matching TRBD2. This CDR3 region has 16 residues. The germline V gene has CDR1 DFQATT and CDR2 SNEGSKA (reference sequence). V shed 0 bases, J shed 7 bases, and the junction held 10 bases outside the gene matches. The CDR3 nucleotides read TGCAGTGCTAGAGATCAGGCTAGCGGGAATTGGAATGAGCAGTTCTTC. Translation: CSARDQASGNWNEQFF.

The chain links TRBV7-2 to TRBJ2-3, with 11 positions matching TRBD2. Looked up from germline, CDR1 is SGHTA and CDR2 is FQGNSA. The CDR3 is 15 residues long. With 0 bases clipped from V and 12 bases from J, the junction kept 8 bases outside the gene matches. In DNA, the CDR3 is TGTGCCAGCAGCTTAGCGCAGCCTAGCGGGGGGCTTCAGTATTTT. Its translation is CASSLAQPSGGLQYF. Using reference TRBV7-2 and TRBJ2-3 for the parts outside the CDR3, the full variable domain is GAGVSQSPSNKVTEKGKDVELRCDPISGHTALYWYRQSLGQGLEFLIYFQGNSAPDKSGLPSDRFSAERTGGSVSTLTIQRTQQEDSAVYLCASSLAQPSGGLQYFGPGTRLTVL.

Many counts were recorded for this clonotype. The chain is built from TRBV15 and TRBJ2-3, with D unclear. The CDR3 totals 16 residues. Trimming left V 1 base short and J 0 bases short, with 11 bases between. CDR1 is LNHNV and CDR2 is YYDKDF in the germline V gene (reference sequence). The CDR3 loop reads CATSRGVGGSTDTQYF. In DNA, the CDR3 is TGTGCCACCAGCAGAGGTGTTGGCGGTAGCACAGATACGCAGTATTTT. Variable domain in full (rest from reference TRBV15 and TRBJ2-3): DAMVIQNPRYQVTQFGKPVTLSCSQTLNHNVMYWYQQKSSQAPKLLFHYYDKDFNNEADTPDNFQSRRPNTSFCFLDIRSPGLGDTAMYLCATSRGVGGSTDTQYFGPGTRLTVL.

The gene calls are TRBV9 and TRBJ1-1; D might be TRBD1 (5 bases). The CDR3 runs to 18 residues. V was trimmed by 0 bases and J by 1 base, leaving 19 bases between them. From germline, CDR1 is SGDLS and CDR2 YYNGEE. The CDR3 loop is CASSVAPLRGGGNTEAFF. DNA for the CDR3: TGTGCCAGCAGCGTAGCCCCTCTGAGGGGAGGTGGGAACACTGAAGCTTTCTTT. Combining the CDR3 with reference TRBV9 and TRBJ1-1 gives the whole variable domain DSGVTQTPKHLITATGQRVTLRCSPRSGDLSVYWYQQSLDQGLQFLIQYYNGEERAKGNILERFSAQQFPDLHSELNLSSLELGDSALYFCASSVAPLRGGGNTEAFFGQGTRLTVV.

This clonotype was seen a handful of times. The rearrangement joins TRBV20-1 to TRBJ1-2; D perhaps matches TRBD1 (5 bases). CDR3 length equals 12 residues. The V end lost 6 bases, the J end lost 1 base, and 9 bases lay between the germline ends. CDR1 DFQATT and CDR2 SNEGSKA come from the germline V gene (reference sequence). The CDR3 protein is CSAPQGNYGYTF. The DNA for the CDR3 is TGCAGTGCCCCTCAGGGTAACTATGGCTACACCTTC.

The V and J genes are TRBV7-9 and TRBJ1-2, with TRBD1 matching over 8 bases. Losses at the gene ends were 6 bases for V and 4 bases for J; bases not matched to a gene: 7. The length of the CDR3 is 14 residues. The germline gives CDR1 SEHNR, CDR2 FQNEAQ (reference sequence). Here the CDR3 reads CASSQAGGVYGYTF. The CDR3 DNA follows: TGTGCCAGCAGTCAAGCAGGGGGCGTCTATGGCTACACCTTC. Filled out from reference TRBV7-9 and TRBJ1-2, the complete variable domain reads DTGVSQNPRHKITKRGQNVTFRCDPISEHNRLYWYRQTLGQGPEFLTYFQNEAQLEKSRLLSDRFSAERPKGSFSTLEIQRTEQGDSAMYLCASSQAGGVYGYTFGSGTRLTVV.

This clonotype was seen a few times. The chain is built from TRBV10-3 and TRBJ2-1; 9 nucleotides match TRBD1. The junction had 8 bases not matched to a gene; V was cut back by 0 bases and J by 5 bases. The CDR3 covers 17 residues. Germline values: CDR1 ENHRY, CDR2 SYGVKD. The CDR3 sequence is CAISESIGTGSDNEQFF. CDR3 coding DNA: TGTGCCATCAGTGAGTCGATTGGGACAGGGTCCGACAATGAGCAGTTCTTC.

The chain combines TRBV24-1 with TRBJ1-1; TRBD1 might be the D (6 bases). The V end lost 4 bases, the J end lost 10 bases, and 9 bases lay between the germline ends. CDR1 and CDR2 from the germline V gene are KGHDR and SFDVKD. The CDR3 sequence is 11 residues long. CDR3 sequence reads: CATSEMGAAFF. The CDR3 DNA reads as TGTGCCACCAGTGAGATGGGGGCAGCTTTCTTT.

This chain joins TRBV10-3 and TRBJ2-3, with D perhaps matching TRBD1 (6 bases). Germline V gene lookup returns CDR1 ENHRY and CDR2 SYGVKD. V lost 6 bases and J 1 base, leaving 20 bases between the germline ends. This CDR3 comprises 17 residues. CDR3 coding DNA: TGTGCCATCAGCGATTGGCCTAGGGGACACCGCACAGATACGCAGTATTTT. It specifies CAISDWPRGHRTDTQYF.

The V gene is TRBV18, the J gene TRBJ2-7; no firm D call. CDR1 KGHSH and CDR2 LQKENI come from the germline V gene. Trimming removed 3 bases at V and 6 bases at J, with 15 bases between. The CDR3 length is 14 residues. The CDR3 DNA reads TGTGCCAGCTCACCCTTGGCGCTAGATGGCGAGCAGTACTTC. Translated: CASSPLALDGEQYF.

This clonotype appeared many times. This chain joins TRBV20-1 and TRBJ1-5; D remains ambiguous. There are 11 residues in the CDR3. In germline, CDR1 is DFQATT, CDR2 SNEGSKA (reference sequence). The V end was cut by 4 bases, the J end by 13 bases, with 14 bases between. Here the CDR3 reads CSANFADIQHF. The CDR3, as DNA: TGCAGTGCTAATTTCGCAGATATACAGCATTTT.

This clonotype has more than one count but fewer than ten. CDR3: CASSPPSAGEGRIETQYF. CDR3 nucleotides: TGTGCCAGCAGCCCCCCCTCTGCCGGGGAGGGCCGTATAGAGACCCAGTACTTC. V usage is TRBV7-6 and J usage is TRBJ2-5; 7 bases match TRBD2. CDR1 SGHVS and CDR2 FNYEAQ come from the germline V gene. The CDR3 spans 18 residues. The J segment lost 4 bases and the V segment lost 5 bases, leaving 19 bases of the junction unmatched.

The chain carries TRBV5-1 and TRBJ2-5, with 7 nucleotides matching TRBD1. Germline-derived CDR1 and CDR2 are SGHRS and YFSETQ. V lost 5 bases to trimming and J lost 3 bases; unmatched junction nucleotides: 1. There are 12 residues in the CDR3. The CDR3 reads CASSGTEETQYF. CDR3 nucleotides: TGCGCCAGCAGTGGGACAGAAGAGACCCAGTACTTC. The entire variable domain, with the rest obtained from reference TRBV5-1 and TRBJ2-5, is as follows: KAGVTQTPRYLIKTRGQQVTLSCSPISGHRSVSWYQQTPGQGLQFLFEYFSETQRNKGNFPGRFSGRQFSNSRSEMNVSTLELGDSALYLCASSGTEETQYFGPGTRLLVL.

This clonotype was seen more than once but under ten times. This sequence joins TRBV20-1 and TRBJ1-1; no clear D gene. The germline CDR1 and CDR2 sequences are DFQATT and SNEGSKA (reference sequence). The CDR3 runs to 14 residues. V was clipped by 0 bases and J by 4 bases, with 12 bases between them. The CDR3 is CSARDTGVSTEAFF. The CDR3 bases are TGCAGTGCTAGAGATACCGGGGTGAGCACTGAAGCTTTCTTT.

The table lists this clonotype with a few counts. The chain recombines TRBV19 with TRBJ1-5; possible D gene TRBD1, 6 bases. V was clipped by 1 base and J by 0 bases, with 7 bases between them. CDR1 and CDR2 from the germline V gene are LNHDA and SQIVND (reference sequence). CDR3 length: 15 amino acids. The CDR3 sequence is CASSIVRGSNQPQHF. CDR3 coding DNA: TGTGCCAGTAGTATAGTCAGGGGTAGCAATCAGCCCCAGCATTTT.

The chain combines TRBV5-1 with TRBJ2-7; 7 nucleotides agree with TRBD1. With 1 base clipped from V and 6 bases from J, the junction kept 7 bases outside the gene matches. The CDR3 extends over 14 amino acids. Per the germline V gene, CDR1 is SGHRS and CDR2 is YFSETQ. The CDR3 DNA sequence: TGCGCCAGCAGCTTGATGGCAGGGACAGCCGAGCAGTACTTC. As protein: CASSLMAGTAEQYF.

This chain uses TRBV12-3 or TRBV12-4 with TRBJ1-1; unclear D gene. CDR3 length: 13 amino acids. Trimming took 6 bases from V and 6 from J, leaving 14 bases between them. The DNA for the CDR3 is TGTGCCAGCAGACCCCAGCCAAGGGCTGAAGCTTTCTTT. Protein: CASRPQPRAEAFF.

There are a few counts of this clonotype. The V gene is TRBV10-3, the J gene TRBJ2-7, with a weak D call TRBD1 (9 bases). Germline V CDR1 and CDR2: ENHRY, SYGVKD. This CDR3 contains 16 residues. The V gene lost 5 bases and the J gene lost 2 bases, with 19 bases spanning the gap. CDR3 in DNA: TGTGCCATCAGTCCGGGAGGGACAGGGAACCCCTACGAGCAGTACTTC. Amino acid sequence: CAISPGGTGNPYEQYF.